Listed here are 29 T cell receptor beta chains from one sample, sequenced in a study of T-cell reconstitution after alpha-beta-depleted transplantation in children. Unique molecular identifiers were used in preparing the TCRbeta library. Each CDR3 protein gets one entry after TCRdb re-called the PCR reads with MiXCR. Among 700,000 to 950,000 distinct CDR3 sequences listed, around 17% were seen once. The sample consisted of PBMCs, mostly from graft donor cells, taken 360 days after TCRalphabeta/CD19-depleted stem cell transplant. These receptors came from a male patient aged 10 to 17 who had a stem cell transplant for acute lymphoblastic leukemia, so the T cells may come from the graft donor.

The chain recombines TRBV3-1 with TRBJ2-7, with 8 bases aligning to TRBD2. V trimming: 1 base; J trimming: 1 base; junction bases outside the gene matches: 6. Germline values: CDR1 LGHDT, CDR2 YNNKEL (reference sequence). The CDR3 covers 16 residues. The CDR3 sequence: CASSQALAGVSYEQYF. The CDR3 nucleotides read TGTGCCAGCAGCCAAGCTCTAGCGGGCGTATCCTACGAGCAGTACTTC.

This clonotype was seen repeatedly, ten times or more. V is TRBV5-1 and J is TRBJ2-6; either TRBD1 or TRBD2 may fit D (6 bases each). The germline V gene encodes CDR1 SGHRS and CDR2 YFSETQ. V lost 0 bases and J lost 3, with 10 bases in between. The CDR3 covers 16 residues. CDR3 region: CASSLDGGSGANVLTF. The CDR3 nucleotides read TGCGCCAGCAGCTTGGACGGGGGCAGTGGGGCCAACGTCCTGACTTTC.

The genes are TRBV10-1 and TRBJ2-1; 9 nucleotides align to TRBD2. The V gene end was trimmed by 9 bases and the J gene end by 8 bases; junction bases not matched to a gene: 17. CDR3 length equals 16 residues. Germline CDR1 reads WNHNN; CDR2 reads SYGVQD (reference sequence). CDR3 sequence (DNA): TGCGCCAGTCAGTGCCTAGCGGGACCTCCCGGTGATGAGCAGTTCTTC. Residues: CASQCLAGPPGDEQFF.

The genes are TRBV25-1 and TRBJ1-3; D may be TRBD1 (6 bases). Germline CDR1 and CDR2: MGHDK and SYGVNS. The germline V and J ends were trimmed by 4 bases and 0 bases, with 13 bases remaining between them. The CDR3 runs to 16 residues. Written as DNA, the CDR3 is TGTGCCAGCAGTGTCGACAGGTATCCCTCTGGAAACACCATATATTTT. Protein product: CASSVDRYPSGNTIYF.

The chain uses TRBV20-1 and TRBJ2-2; 9 positions agree with TRBD2. Germline V gives CDR1 DFQATT, CDR2 SNEGSKA (reference sequence). The V and J ends lost 2 bases and 1 base, in that order; junction bases with no gene match: 2. The CDR3 length is 15 residues. The CDR3: CSARRTSVNTGELFF. CDR3 nucleotide sequence: TGCAGTGCTAGACGGACTAGCGTGAACACCGGGGAGCTGTTTTTT.

This chain links TRBV12-3 or TRBV12-4 with TRBJ2-3, with D perhaps matching TRBD2 (5 bases). Trimming shortened V by 2 bases and J by 1 base, and 19 bases separated the two germline ends. The CDR3 extends over 18 amino acids. DNA for the CDR3: TGTGCCAGCAGTTTAACAAGGGTAGGGAGATATCGCACAGATACGCAGTATTTT. Its protein is CASSLTRVGRYRTDTQYF.

This clonotype showed up many times. The rearrangement joins TRBV11-2 to TRBJ2-1; tentative D call: TRBD2 (6 bases). This CDR3 is built from 12 residues. The V gene's germline CDR1 is SGHAT and CDR2 FQNNGV. V was trimmed by 3 bases and J by 13 bases, leaving 13 bases between them. CDR3 residues: CASSFTTRDQFF. In DNA form, the CDR3 reads TGTGCCAGCAGCTTTACCACGCGGGATCAGTTCTTC.

This clonotype was counted between two and nine times. This chain joins TRBV5-1 and TRBJ2-7; the match to TRBD2 covers 12 bases. With V trimmed by 5 bases and J by 5 bases, 14 bases remained unmatched. Germline V gene data show CDR1 as SGHRS and CDR2 as YFSETQ. This CDR3 is 17 amino acids long. The CDR3 coding sequence is TGCGCCAGCAGTAGTACAGTGAGACTAGCGGGAGCGGACGAGCAGTACTTC. It is translated as CASSSTVRLAGADEQYF.

This clonotype was recorded a few times. The V and J genes are TRBV11-1 and TRBJ2-7, with 8 bases identical to TRBD1. The CDR3 contains 18 residues. Unmatched junction bases numbered 10, after V lost 0 bases and J lost 0 bases. Germline CDR1 reads SGHAT; CDR2 reads FQDESV (reference sequence). CDR3 residues: CASSLARQGTVGSYEQYF. As DNA, the CDR3 is TGTGCCAGCAGCTTAGCGAGACAGGGGACTGTGGGCTCCTACGAGCAGTACTTC.

This clonotype appeared many times. The gene calls are TRBV5-5 and TRBJ2-1, with TRBD1 matching 7 bases. The germline V gene encodes CDR1 SGHKS and CDR2 YYEKEE (reference sequence). The CDR3 consists of 12 residues. The junction had 2 bases not matched to a gene; V was cut back by 0 bases and J by 11 bases. The CDR3 loop is CASSLATGKQFF. CDR3 bases: TGTGCCAGCAGCTTGGCGACAGGGAAGCAGTTCTTC.

This clonotype was picked up a small number of times. This chain uses TRBV12-5 with TRBJ2-3, with a tentative D call TRBD1 (6 bases). There are 16 residues in the CDR3. Germline CDR1 reads LGHNT; CDR2 reads FRNRAP. V was pared by 5 bases and J by 2 bases, with 17 bases between. CDR3 region: CASGTTRDTSTDTQYF. CDR3 DNA: TGTGCTAGTGGTACGACCCGGGACACCTCCACAGATACGCAGTATTTT.

This clonotype turned up a few times. The J gene is TRBJ2-7, the V gene TRBV6-1; 10 positions agree with TRBD2. CDR3 length equals 15 residues. Trimming at V came to 5 bases and at J to 4 bases, leaving 8 bases not matched to a gene. Germline CDR1 is MNHNS and CDR2 is SASEGT. This chain's CDR3 is CASSPQAGGWYEQYF. The CDR3 coding sequence is TGTGCCAGCAGTCCCCAAGCGGGAGGGTGGTACGAGCAGTACTTC.

Many counts were recorded for this clonotype. The chain combines TRBV4-2 with TRBJ1-1; D is perhaps TRBD1 (5 bases). The CDR3 extends over 17 amino acids. From germline, CDR1 is LGHNA and CDR2 YNFKEQ. V lost 5 bases, J lost 7 bases, and 26 bases lay in between. The CDR3 region is CASSSRVRKQGTYEAFF. DNA for the CDR3: TGTGCCAGCAGCTCAAGGGTACGGAAGCAGGGTACTTATGAAGCTTTCTTT.

The chain joins TRBV3-1 to TRBJ1-2; a possible D gene is TRBD1 (5 bases). The V gene's germline CDR1 is LGHDT and CDR2 YNNKEL (reference sequence). V was trimmed by 4 bases and J by 4 bases, leaving 16 bases between them. The CDR3 is 15 residues long. The CDR3 bases are TGTGCCAGCAGCCCCCTTGGGGCGGGGACCTATGGCTACACCTTC. It translates to CASSPLGAGTYGYTF.

The chain employs TRBV7-9 and TRBJ2-5; 8 bases map to TRBD1. The germline gives CDR1 SEHNR, CDR2 FQNEAQ (reference sequence). The ends lost 4 bases at V and 5 bases at J; junction bases unmatched: 9. The CDR3 extends over 15 amino acids. CDR3 protein: CASSSGQGLAETQYF. In DNA, the CDR3 is TGTGCCAGCAGCTCAGGACAGGGTTTGGCGGAGACCCAGTACTTC.

The V and J genes are TRBV5-1 and TRBJ2-2, with TRBD2 matching over 8 bases. Germline CDR1 SGHRS, CDR2 YFSETQ. This CDR3 is built from 15 residues. V was pared by 2 bases and J by 7 bases, with 7 bases of the junction left unmatched. CDR3 amino acids: CASSLFAGGNGELFF. The DNA of the CDR3 is TGCGCCAGCAGCTTATTTGCGGGAGGTAACGGGGAGCTGTTTTTT.

This clonotype was seen only a few times. The chain employs TRBV5-1 and TRBJ1-1; D unclear. The germline gives CDR1 SGHRS, CDR2 YFSETQ. The CDR3 spans 13 residues. The V and J ends lost 0 bases and 6 bases respectively, with 9 bases between them. In DNA, the CDR3 is TGCGCCAGCAGCTTGGCGGCGCGTCCTGAAGCTTTCTTT. It translates to CASSLAARPEAFF. The variable domain in full, with the rest retrieved from reference TRBV5-1 and TRBJ1-1, is KAGVTQTPRYLIKTRGQQVTLSCSPISGHRSVSWYQQTPGQGLQFLFEYFSETQRNKGNFPGRFSGRQFSNSRSEMNVSTLELGDSALYLCASSLAARPEAFFGQGTRLTVV.

As DNA, the CDR3 is TGCGCCAGCAGCCAATCGTTCACCTACGAGCAGTACTTC. Its translation: CASSQSFTYEQYF. The V call is TRBV4-1, the J call TRBJ2-7, with D unclear. The CDR3 sequence is 13 residues long. The V end was cut by 2 bases, the J end by 2 bases, with 7 bases between. CDR1 and CDR2 from the germline V gene are MGHRA and YSYEKL.

In DNA, the CDR3 is TGTGCCGTATTGCGGAGGGGTTTCTTGAACACCGGGGAGCTGTTTTTT. Amino acids: CAVLRRGFLNTGELFF. The rearrangement links TRBV7-2 to TRBJ2-2, with a weak D call TRBD2 (6 bases). V lost 11 bases to trimming and J lost 1 base, with 20 bases between them. The CDR3 spans 16 residues. The germline V gene encodes CDR1 SGHTA and CDR2 FQGNSA.

The chain carries TRBV14 and TRBJ2-7; the D gene is possibly TRBD2 (5 bases). The CDR3 consists of 12 residues. Trimming took off 7 bases at V and 6 bases at J, with 13 bases between the two ends. CDR1 is SGHDN and CDR2 is FVKESK in the germline V gene. This chain's CDR3 is CASTRELCEQYF. For the CDR3, the DNA is TGTGCCAGCACTAGGGAGCTCTGCGAGCAGTACTTC.

This chain links TRBV7-3 with TRBJ2-1; D call uncertain. The CDR3 extends over 16 amino acids. Trimming cost V 4 bases and J 0 bases, with 13 bases left between them. Germline lookup yields CDR1 SGHTA and CDR2 FQGTGA. This chain's CDR3 is CASSYQPMSSYNEQFF. CDR3 nucleotide sequence: TGTGCCAGCAGCTACCAGCCGATGAGCTCCTACAATGAGCAGTTCTTC. Filled out from reference TRBV7-3 and TRBJ2-1, the complete variable domain reads GAGVSQTPSNKVTEKGKYVELRCDPISGHTALYWYRQSLGQGPEFLIYFQGTGAADDSGLPNDRFFAVRPEGSVSTLKIQRTERGDSAVYLCASSYQPMSSYNEQFFGPGTRLTVL.

A few counts support this clonotype. The rearrangement joins TRBV9 to TRBJ2-1, with 11 bases identical to TRBD2. Germline-derived CDR1 and CDR2 are SGDLS and YYNGEE. V shed 6 bases, J shed 4 bases, and the junction held 18 bases outside the gene matches. The CDR3 length is 19 residues. CDR3 residues: CASTSPASGRRLLYNEQFF. The CDR3 DNA reads TGTGCCAGCACCTCCCCGGCTAGCGGGAGGCGGCTCTTATACAATGAGCAGTTCTTC.

This clonotype was picked up a small number of times. The chain uses TRBV7-3 and TRBJ2-1; D remains ambiguous. This CDR3 spans 15 amino acids. Trimming left V 5 bases short and J 1 base short, with 12 bases between. Looked up from germline, CDR1 is SGHTA and CDR2 is FQGTGA. Here the CDR3 DNA reads TGTGCCAGCAGCCGAAACCTAGGATCCTACAATGAGCAGTTCTTC. Translated, it gives CASSRNLGSYNEQFF.

There are a few counts of this clonotype. The CDR3 DNA reads as TGCGCCAGCAGCTTGGCTGGACAGGGGGTCTACGAGCAGTACTTC. Translating it yields CASSLAGQGVYEQYF. This sequence joins TRBV5-1 and TRBJ2-7; 10 bases line up with TRBD1. Germline CDR1 and CDR2: SGHRS and YFSETQ. With V trimmed by 0 bases and J by 3 bases, 3 bases remained unmatched. CDR3 length equals 15 residues.

This clonotype was recorded a few times. V usage is TRBV20-1 and J usage is TRBJ1-5; D uncertain. Deletions cut 5 bases from V and 6 bases from J, with 11 bases between. The length of the CDR3 is 12 residues. CDR1 is DFQATT, CDR2 SNEGSKA, per germline (reference sequence). The CDR3: CSAARVAQPQHF. The CDR3 DNA is TGCAGTGCTGCTAGGGTGGCTCAGCCCCAGCATTTT.

The V and J genes are TRBV15 and TRBJ1-2; D is unclear. Between the trimmed V and J ends, which lost 0 bases and 5 bases, there was a span of 7 bases. This CDR3 has 13 residues. CDR1 and CDR2 from the germline V gene are LNHNV and YYDKDF (reference sequence). Written as DNA, the CDR3 is TGTGCCACCAGCAGAGATTCGAAATATGGCTACACCTTC. Encoded protein: CATSRDSKYGYTF.

The J gene is TRBJ1-1, the V gene TRBV10-3; D not certain. The CDR3 extends over 12 amino acids. Germline V gene data show CDR1 as ENHRY and CDR2 as SYGVKD. V was cut by 6 bases and J by 2 bases, with 7 bases left in between. CDR3 residues: CAIRGFNTEAFF. The CDR3 region has the DNA TGTGCCATCAGAGGGTTCAACACTGAAGCTTTCTTT.

The V call is TRBV5-1, the J call TRBJ2-7; 10 nucleotides line up with TRBD1. From germline, CDR1 is SGHRS and CDR2 YFSETQ. The CDR3 is 16 residues long. The J segment lost 0 bases and the V segment lost 3 bases, leaving 6 bases of the junction unmatched. The CDR3 reads CASSSGTGDSSYEQYF. CDR3 DNA: TGCGCCAGCAGCTCAGGGACAGGGGACAGCTCCTACGAGCAGTACTTC.

This clonotype was counted only a few times. The gene calls are TRBV5-1 and TRBJ2-2; TRBD2 matches at 9 bases. J was trimmed by 6 bases and V by 3 bases; bases with no gene match: 9. CDR1 is SGHRS, CDR2 YFSETQ, per germline. The CDR3 totals 16 residues. CDR3 residues: CASSSPGTSWPGELFF. The CDR3 coding sequence is TGCGCCAGCAGCTCCCCCGGGACTAGCTGGCCCGGGGAGCTGTTTTTT. Combining the CDR3 with reference TRBV5-1 and TRBJ2-2 gives the whole variable domain KAGVTQTPRYLIKTRGQQVTLSCSPISGHRSVSWYQQTPGQGLQFLFEYFSETQRNKGNFPGRFSGRQFSNSRSEMNVSTLELGDSALYLCASSSPGTSWPGELFFGEGSRLTVL.